This entry lists 15 T cell receptor beta chains sequenced from one sample in a study of cytotoxic CD8 clonotypes in ibrutinib-treated CLL. Some clones are missing from TCRdb's copy, which holds only in-frame ones; the method was immunoSEQ multiplex PCR. The sample includes hundreds of thousands of clones, roughly three quarters of them seen just once. The specimen comprised PBMCs, sampled after 12 months of ibrutinib treatment. The receptor set was obtained from a human donor with chronic lymphocytic leukemia.

The rearrangement joins TRBV19 to TRBJ1-5; the D gene is possibly TRBD1 (5 bases). The germline V gene has CDR1 LNHDA and CDR2 SQIVND (reference sequence). The CDR3 has 17 amino acids. Trimming left V 5 bases short and J 1 base short, with 18 bases between. CDR3 sequence (DNA): TGTGCCAGTAGTCCCCGGCAGGGTAGGATAAGCAATCAGCCCCAGCATTTT. This codes for CASSPRQGRISNQPQHF.

The chain combines TRBV30 with TRBJ1-2; 9 bases align to TRBD1. Germline loops: CDR1 GTSNPN, CDR2 SVGIG (reference sequence). Trimming cost V 1 base and J 4 bases; bases outside gene matches: 7. CDR3 length: 15 residues. DNA of the CDR3: TGTGCCTGGAGTGCGGACAGGGGTTCTAGCTATGGCTACACCTTC. Protein: CAWSADRGSSYGYTF.

The chain employs TRBV30 and TRBJ2-5; D gene unclear. The V and J ends lost 3 bases and 3 bases respectively, with 11 bases between them. Germline-derived CDR1 and CDR2 are GTSNPN and SVGIG (reference sequence). The CDR3 is made up of 13 amino acids. This CDR3 is CAWSGTREETQYF. In DNA form, the CDR3 reads TGTGCCTGGAGCGGTACCCGGGAAGAGACCCAGTACTTC. The variable domain in full, completed from reference TRBV30 and TRBJ2-5, reads SQTIHQWPATLVQPVGSPLSLECTVEGTSNPNLYWYRQAAGRGLQLLFYSVGIGQISSEVPQNLSASRPQDRQFILSSKKLLLSDSGFYLCAWSGTREETQYFGPGTRLLVL.

This clone showed up just once. This sequence joins TRBV9 and TRBJ2-3; D might be TRBD2 (6 bases). This CDR3 region has 16 residues. Trimming stripped 0 bases from V and 2 bases from J, with 13 bases between. The germline gives CDR1 SGDLS, CDR2 YYNGEE. DNA of the CDR3: TGTGCCAGCAGCGTAGTTTCGGGCGGGGTCACAGATACGCAGTATTTT. It translates to CASSVVSGGVTDTQYF.

The rearrangement links TRBV25-1 to TRBJ1-1; D remains ambiguous. CDR3 length: 12 amino acids. Germline CDR1 MGHDK, CDR2 SYGVNS. Trimming stripped 7 bases from V and 5 bases from J, with 11 bases between. The CDR3: CASNKRGTEAFF. CDR3 in DNA: TGTGCCAGCAACAAGCGCGGGACTGAAGCTTTCTTT. The full variable domain, in which reference TRBV25-1 and TRBJ1-1 provide the parts outside the CDR3, is EADIYQTPRYLVIGTGKKITLECSQTMGHDKMYWYQQDPGMELHLIHYSYGVNSTEKGDLSSESTVSRIRTEHFPLTLESARPSHTSQYLCASNKRGTEAFFGQGTRLTVV.

The genes are TRBV4-3 and TRBJ2-1; D tentatively fits TRBD1 or TRBD2 (5 bases each). The CDR3 runs 12 residues. CDR1 is LGHNA and CDR2 is YSLEER in the germline V gene. Trimming pared 6 bases from V and 9 bases from J, leaving 12 bases between. The CDR3 sequence: CASSRGAVEQFF. Written as DNA, the CDR3 is TGCGCCAGCAGTCGAGGGGCGGTTGAGCAGTTCTTC.

V gene TRBV30 combines with J gene TRBJ1-1; tentatively, D is TRBD1 (6 bases). Trimming shortened V by 7 bases and J by 1 base, and 13 bases separated the two germline ends. The CDR3 totals 13 residues. CDR1 is GTSNPN, CDR2 SVGIG, per germline (reference sequence). CDR3 DNA: TGTGCCTTTTACAGGGAAACGAACACTGAAGCTTTCTTT. It is translated as CAFYRETNTEAFF.

The chain joins TRBV14 to TRBJ2-7; D ambiguous. In germline, CDR1 is SGHDN, CDR2 FVKESK. The CDR3 has 12 residues. The V end was cut by 2 bases, the J end by 2 bases, with 4 bases between. CDR3 loop: CASSQSAYEQYF. In DNA, the CDR3 is TGTGCCAGCAGCCAATCAGCCTACGAGCAGTACTTC.

The DNA of the CDR3 is TGTGCCAGCAGCGTCACAGGGGGACTGGTCAATGAGCAGTTCTTC. Translation: CASSVTGGLVNEQFF. This chain uses TRBV7-2 with TRBJ2-1, with 8 bases identical to TRBD1. The germline CDR1 and CDR2 sequences are SGHTA and FQGNSA. With 5 bases clipped from V and 6 bases from J, the junction kept 9 bases outside the gene matches. The CDR3 runs 15 residues.

J is TRBJ2-7 and V is TRBV2; D is ambiguous. This CDR3 is 13 amino acids long. V dropped 3 bases and J dropped 0 bases, with 6 bases sitting between them. CDR1 is SNHLY, CDR2 FYNNEI, per germline. Written as DNA, the CDR3 is TGTGCCAGCAGTGAGGTCAGCTCCTACGAGCAGTACTTC. Protein sequence: CASSEVSSYEQYF.

This clone was counted a few times. J is TRBJ1-2 and V is TRBV4-3; 7 nucleotides line up with TRBD1. The length of the CDR3 is 14 residues. Germline CDR1 LGHNA, CDR2 YSLEER. V gave up 4 bases and J gave up 2 bases; unmatched junction bases: 4. DNA of the CDR3: TGCGCCAGCAGCCGTGACAGGGTCAACTATGGCTACACCTTC. Protein: CASSRDRVNYGYTF.

V gene TRBV30 combines with J gene TRBJ1-1, with D possibly TRBD1 on 5 matching bases. CDR1 is GTSNPN, CDR2 SVGIG, per germline (reference sequence). Trimming took 0 bases from V and 5 from J, leaving 19 bases between them. The CDR3 has 16 amino acids. CDR3 coding DNA: TGTGCCTGGAGTGTACGAAAGGGGTCCGGTGGTACTGAAGCTTTCTTT. Protein: CAWSVRKGSGGTEAFF.

The chain carries TRBV30 and TRBJ1-5; the D is unclear. Germline V gene data show CDR1 as GTSNPN and CDR2 as SVGIG (reference sequence). The V and J ends lost 8 bases and 2 bases respectively, with 13 bases between them. The CDR3 runs to 13 residues. The CDR3 is CAGGGLGNQPQHF. In DNA, the CDR3 is TGTGCCGGAGGAGGGTTGGGCAATCAGCCCCAGCATTTT.

The rearrangement links TRBV30 to TRBJ2-7; D not certain. Germline V gene lookup returns CDR1 GTSNPN and CDR2 SVGIG (reference sequence). There are 12 residues in the CDR3. V gave up 5 bases and J gave up 1 base, with 9 bases separating them. In DNA, the CDR3 is TGTGCCTGGCACGGTACGTCCTACGAGCAGTACTTC. This sequence encodes CAWHGTSYEQYF. Looking up the rest from reference TRBV30 and TRBJ2-7 gives the full variable domain: SQTIHQWPATLVQPVGSPLSLECTVEGTSNPNLYWYRQAAGRGLQLLFYSVGIGQISSEVPQNLSASRPQDRQFILSSKKLLLSDSGFYLCAWHGTSYEQYFGPGTRLTVT.

This chain uses TRBV30 with TRBJ2-5; TRBD1 agrees at 7 bases. Germline assignment: CDR1 GTSNPN and CDR2 SVGIG (reference sequence). This CDR3 has 13 amino acids. V shed 5 bases and J 1 base; nucleotides not matched to a gene: 4. The CDR3 coding sequence is TGTGCCTGGGTCGGGGACAGCCAAGAGACCCAGTACTTC. Translated: CAWVGDSQETQYF.